Listed here are 26 T cell receptor beta chains from one sample, sequenced in a study of preoperative IRX-2 immunotherapy in early breast cancer. The repertoire was sequenced with immunoSEQ multiplex PCR; TCRdb's copy has only in-frame clones and lacks some. Of about 25,000 clones detected, 70% to 90% appear once; the ten largest clones hold about 1.2%. Noted treatment: preoperative locoregional IRX-2 cytokine immunotherapy. Sequencing used lymph node tissue, obtained after IRX-2 immunotherapy. Every receptor here comes from a human donor with breast cancer.

The chain recombines TRBV6-8 with TRBJ2-1; D is ambiguous. Trimming took off 5 bases at V and 0 bases at J, with 11 bases between the two ends. CDR3 size: 15 residues. Germline values: CDR1 MNHGY, CDR2 SAAAGT. The CDR3 DNA is TGTGCCAGCAGTCCTATCGATAGCTCCTACAATGAGCAGTTCTTC. Its protein is CASSPIDSSYNEQFF.

This chain uses TRBV19 with TRBJ1-1; 7 bases are shared with TRBD1. The CDR3 spans 13 residues. J gave up 5 bases and V 7 bases, and 7 bases lay outside the gene matches. Germline V CDR1 and CDR2: LNHDA, SQIVND (reference sequence). The CDR3 bases are TGTGCCAGTACTCTCGACAGGGTGACTGAAGCTTTCTTT. Translated, it gives CASTLDRVTEAFF.

This rearrangement joins TRBV22-1 to TRBJ2-3; the D call TRBD1 from the table was never checked on the DNA. TRBV22-1 is listed as a pseudogene. The CDR3 consists of 16 residues. CDR3 residues: CASSTRDRYSTDTQYF. The CDR3 DNA reads TGTGCCAGCAGTACCCGGGACAGGTATAGCACAGATACGCAGTATTTT.

This sequence joins TRBV14 and TRBJ2-5; D not resolved. The germline V and J ends were trimmed by 5 bases and 2 bases, with 3 bases remaining between them. The germline V gene has CDR1 SGHDN and CDR2 FVKESK. The length of the CDR3 is 11 residues. As DNA, the CDR3 is TGTGCCAGCAGCTTTCAAGAGACCCAGTACTTC. It is translated as CASSFQETQYF.

The chain combines TRBV6-8 with TRBJ2-2; TRBD1 agrees at 12 bases. In germline, CDR1 is MNHGY, CDR2 SAAAGT. The CDR3 loop spans 16 amino acids. Trimming took 4 bases from V and 5 from J; bases not matched to a gene: 5. The CDR3 loop is CASSWDRGLVTGELFF. The CDR3 nucleotides are TGTGCCAGCAGTTGGGACAGGGGGCTGGTGACCGGGGAGCTGTTTTTT.

The chain combines TRBV5-1 with TRBJ1-6; D possibly corresponds to TRBD1 (5 bases). This CDR3 has 14 amino acids. The germline V and J ends were trimmed by 0 bases and 7 bases, with 8 bases remaining between them. Per the germline V gene, CDR1 is SGHRS and CDR2 is YFSETQ. CDR3 nucleotides: TGCGCCAGCAGCTTGGGACAGATGAATTCACCCCTCCACTTT. Its protein is CASSLGQMNSPLHF.

The chain joins TRBV19 to TRBJ1-1; TRBD1 might be the D (6 bases). This CDR3 is built from 14 residues. Germline assignment: CDR1 LNHDA and CDR2 SQIVND (reference sequence). Between the trimmed V and J ends, which lost 5 bases and 12 bases, there was a span of 22 bases. The CDR3 region is CASSASIGGTHTFF. The DNA for the CDR3 is TGTGCCAGTAGTGCCTCAATTGGGGGGACACACACTTTCTTT.

The V and J genes are TRBV7-6 and TRBJ1-5; D gene uncertain. The germline V and J ends were trimmed by 5 bases and 4 bases, with 15 bases remaining between them. The CDR3 length is 15 residues. Germline lookup yields CDR1 SGHVS and CDR2 FNYEAQ. The CDR3 DNA sequence: TGTGCCAGCAGCGCAGGCATAGCTTTAAATCAGCCCCAGCATTTT. It translates to CASSAGIALNQPQHF.

This clone was seen a single time. The chain joins TRBV14 to TRBJ1-2, with D perhaps matching TRBD1 (6 bases). V lost 3 bases and J 4 bases, leaving 12 bases between the germline ends. The V gene's germline CDR1 is SGHDN and CDR2 FVKESK. CDR3 size: 14 residues. For the CDR3, the DNA is TGTGCCAGCAGCCAGGCTATAGGGGGCTATGGCTACACCTTC. Amino acids: CASSQAIGGYGYTF.

The V call is TRBV28, the J call TRBJ1-4; D gene ambiguous. Between the trimmed V and J ends, which lost 6 bases and 5 bases, there was a span of 10 bases. Germline CDR1 MDHEN, CDR2 SYDVKM. The CDR3 runs 13 residues. CDR3 protein: CASSRLSNEKLFF. The DNA of the CDR3 is TGTGCCAGCAGCCGACTTTCAAATGAAAAACTGTTTTTT.

This clone was counted a few times. The chain carries TRBV6-8 and TRBJ1-1; D gene uncertain. V was clipped by 7 bases and J by 8 bases, with 17 bases between them. Germline V gene lookup returns CDR1 MNHGY and CDR2 SAAAGT. The CDR3 has 13 residues. In DNA form, the CDR3 reads TGTGCCAGCATCAGTGTAGGTTTCGTCGAAGCTTTCTTT. This encodes CASISVGFVEAFF.

J is TRBJ1-6 and V is TRBV19; D not resolved. CDR1 and CDR2 (germline): LNHDA, SQIVND (reference sequence). With 1 base removed from V and 16 bases from J, the gap between germline ends came to 20 bases. This CDR3 is 15 amino acids long. The CDR3, as DNA: TGTGCCAGTAGTATAGTGGTGTCCGGAGGCTCTCGGCTCCACTTT. Translating it yields CASSIVVSGGSRLHF.

The chain is built from TRBV5-1 and TRBJ2-2, with TRBD1 as a possible D gene (6 bases). The CDR3 consists of 17 residues. Looked up from germline, CDR1 is SGHRS and CDR2 is YFSETQ. V was clipped by 5 bases and J by 6 bases, with 23 bases between them. CDR3 sequence (DNA): TGCGCCAGCAGAGACCCCCTGACAGGATTGTTGGCCGGGGAGCTGTTTTTT. Its protein is CASRDPLTGLLAGELFF.

The chain recombines TRBV8-2 with TRBJ2-5. TRBV8-2 is labeled a pseudogene. CDR3 size: 15 residues. CDR3 protein: CASSLGVRRGETQYF. The CDR3 coding sequence is TGTGCCAGCAGCTTGGGGGTGAGGAGAGGAGAGACCCAGTACTTC.

This clone showed up just once. The V and J genes are TRBV19 and TRBJ1-6, with TRBD1 matching over 8 bases. After removal of 6 bases from V and 8 bases from J, the junction contained 9 bases not matched to a gene. CDR1 is LNHDA and CDR2 is SQIVND in the germline V gene (reference sequence). This CDR3 is 15 amino acids long. In nucleotides, the CDR3 is TGTGCCAGTAGAGATGCCGGGACAGGCCATTCACCCCTCCACTTT. Residues: CASRDAGTGHSPLHF.

The chain links TRBV19 to TRBJ2-6; D gene uncertain. This CDR3 has 13 amino acids. Germline assignment: CDR1 LNHDA and CDR2 SQIVND (reference sequence). Trimming removed 6 bases from V and 5 bases from J, with 8 bases in between. The CDR3 DNA is TGTGCCAGTAGCCTACGAAGGGCCAACGTCCTGACTTTC. Its protein product is CASSLRRANVLTF.

The chain recombines TRBV15 with TRBJ1-6, with D uncertain. This CDR3 spans 18 amino acids. The germline V and J ends were trimmed by 0 bases and 9 bases, with 21 bases remaining between them. CDR1 and CDR2 from the germline V gene are LNHNV and YYDKDF (reference sequence). The CDR3 region is CATSRDLGSEVRVSPLHF. CDR3 DNA: TGTGCCACCAGCAGAGATTTAGGCTCTGAAGTACGAGTTTCACCCCTCCACTTT.

V usage is TRBV6-8 and J usage is TRBJ2-3; 13 bases match TRBD2. V shed 6 bases and J 5 bases; nucleotides not matched to a gene: 2. CDR3 size: 14 residues. CDR1 is MNHGY and CDR2 is SAAAGT in the germline V gene. CDR3 in amino acids: CASRLAGGQDTQYF. The CDR3 region has the DNA TGTGCCAGCAGACTAGCGGGGGGGCAAGATACGCAGTATTTT.

This chain uses TRBV6-9 with TRBJ1-4; D is undetermined. The CDR3 has 14 residues. CDR1 and CDR2 from the germline V gene are MNHGY and SVAAGI. Trimming removed 6 bases at V and 10 bases at J, with 18 bases between. CDR3 residues: CASRSTGMSGKLFF. As DNA, the CDR3 is TGTGCCAGCAGATCGACGGGGATGAGTGGAAAACTGTTTTTT.

The chain is built from TRBV18 and TRBJ2-1; D unresolved. The CDR3 loop spans 15 amino acids. Trimming removed 3 bases from V and 4 bases from J, with 13 bases in between. In germline, CDR1 is KGHSH, CDR2 LQKENI. CDR3: CASSPPTDHYNEQFF. The DNA for the CDR3 is TGTGCCAGCTCACCGCCAACCGACCATTACAATGAGCAGTTCTTC.

The chain joins TRBV28 to TRBJ1-6, with unresolved D. CDR1 MDHEN and CDR2 SYDVKM come from the germline V gene. The CDR3 has 15 residues. With 5 bases removed from V and 6 bases from J, the gap between germline ends came to 14 bases. The CDR3 protein is CASSTTPEGNSPLHF. In nucleotides, the CDR3 is TGTGCCAGCAGTACTACTCCGGAAGGTAATTCACCCCTCCACTTT.

The chain uses TRBV16 and TRBJ1-2; D uncertain. The CDR3 spans 16 residues. The V end was cut by 0 bases, the J end by 1 base, with 12 bases between. Looked up from germline, CDR1 is KGHSY and CDR2 is FQNENV. In DNA, the CDR3 is TGTGCCAGCAGCCAATCGTGGACGGATAGTAACTATGGCTACACCTTC. Protein sequence: CASSQSWTDSNYGYTF. The entire variable domain, with the rest obtained from reference TRBV16 and TRBJ1-2, is as follows: GEEVAQTPKHLVRGEGQKAKLYCAPIKGHSYVFWYQQVLKNEFKFLISFQNENVFDETGMPKERFSAKCLPNSPCSLEIQATKLEDSAVYFCASSQSWTDSNYGYTFGSGTRLTVV.

This chain connects TRBV29-1 to TRBJ2-6; D gene ambiguous. With 4 bases removed from V and 0 bases from J, the gap between germline ends came to 10 bases. CDR3 size: 15 residues. From germline, CDR1 is SQVTM and CDR2 ANQGSEA. Written as DNA, the CDR3 is TGCAGCGTTGGGACCAAGAGCTCTGGGGCCAACGTCCTGACTTTC. As protein: CSVGTKSSGANVLTF.

The J gene is TRBJ2-1, the V gene TRBV19; 7 bases are shared with TRBD2. This CDR3 is 16 amino acids long. V shed 8 bases and J 6 bases; nucleotides not matched to a gene: 16. Germline CDR1 LNHDA, CDR2 SQIVND (reference sequence). The CDR3 is CASRRMRGERGNEQFF. The CDR3 DNA reads as TGTGCCAGTCGCCGTATGAGGGGCGAGCGGGGCAATGAGCAGTTCTTC.

This clone appeared once. This rearrangement joins TRBV11-3 to TRBJ1-6; D gene ambiguous. The germline V gene has CDR1 SGHNT and CDR2 YENEEA. V was shortened by 1 base and J by 5 bases, with 9 bases between the two germline ends. CDR3 length equals 15 residues. CDR3 in amino acids: CASSLVGNNNSPLHF. CDR3 in DNA: TGTGCCAGCAGCTTAGTTGGAAATAATAATTCACCCCTCCACTTT.

This clone has only one observation. The chain couples TRBV18 to TRBJ2-2, with D perhaps matching TRBD1 (5 bases). The CDR3 spans 12 residues. Germline CDR1 reads KGHSH; CDR2 reads LQKENI. V was cut by 5 bases and J by 6 bases, with 7 bases left in between. CDR3 loop: CASSEGAGELFF. The CDR3 region has the DNA TGTGCCAGCTCAGAAGGGGCCGGGGAGCTGTTTTTT.